This T cell receptor (beta chain) was obtained from a study of blood T cell repertoires in COVID-19. Study context: Acute and convalescent COVID-19 samples came from the United States, Italy and Spain. PBMCs, B-cell-depleted T cells, or T cells were the source of the cDNA or gDNA that made up the material.

As handled by the study authors: Nucleated cell counts were estimated from reference gene primer amplification. Repertoires were generated with immunoSEQ multiplex PCR, while TCRdb's copy carries only in-frame clones and drops some. V, J and clone size were drawn from that table, and D and trimming were deduced from the DNA. The repertoire holds approximately 390,000 clones, 90% seen once, with about 6.8% in the top ten. The origin of this receptor is a man in his late teens or twenties with active or convalescent COVID-19. The sequenced sample was peripheral blood.

The CDR3 DNA follows: TGTGCCAGCAGTGAAGGAGGCCGCGGGATTGAGCAGTTCTTC. This sequence encodes CASSEGGRGIEQFF. The gene calls are TRBV25-1 and TRBJ2-1, with a weak D call TRBD2 (6 bases). The ends were cut back, 2 bases at V and 9 bases at J, with 14 bases in the middle. Germline CDR1 is MGHDK and CDR2 is SYGVNS. This CDR3 region has 14 residues. Complete variable domain (other parts from reference TRBV25-1 and TRBJ2-1): EADIYQTPRYLVIGTGKKITLECSQTMGHDKMYWYQQDPGMELHLIHYSYGVNSTEKGDLSSESTVSRIRTEHFPLTLESARPSHTSQYLCASSEGGRGIEQFFGPGTRLTVL.